One T cell receptor beta chain is described in this entry. No cognate antigen has been identified for it. Nothing much larger sits one base from this clone, and base qualities are not available. Counted from cysteine to phenylalanine, this CDR3 has 16 amino acids. The only DNA kept is the CDR3, 48 bases in frame from the first base. Based on the germline V gene, the CDR1 and CDR2 sequences are MNHEY and SVGAGI. V is cut by 1 base and J by 2 bases, and the space between the germline ends is 15 bases. In light of the paper, this sample's treatment or condition label describes: live attenuated yellow fever vaccine strain. At each blood-draw timepoint, two biological replicates of bulk PBMCs were collected. A standard Ficoll-Paque protocol was used to isolate PBMCs from peripheral blood. RNA was extracted with TriZol from bulk PBMCs, CD4 and CD8 fractions, and dextramer-positive and dextramer-negative fractions.

This sample stems from a study of T cells after yellow fever vaccination (dated by TCRdb to the late 2010s). General notes on the study: The SMART-Seq v4 Ultra Low Input RNA kit was used to prepare libraries from fractions with low cell numbers. Two healthy male donors, one aged 18 to 30 and one aged 30 to 40 years, made up the cohort. Blood was collected at multiple timepoints before and after primary and secondary immunization, and bulk PBMC replicates and cell subsets were isolated. To follow T-cell clones before and after both primary and booster YFV17D yellow fever vaccination, bulk TCR alpha and beta repertoires underwent longitudinal sequencing. The paper as a whole reports these results and caveats: Only two donors were included in the study, so the extent to which the findings can be generalized is limited. Computational filtering was needed because FACS-sorted repertoires could contain abundant contaminating clonotypes from the bulk population. Most clones expanded after primary vaccination (roughly 96% of CD4 and about 85% of CD8) were re-detected after the booster, suggesting that broad memory maintenance occurred. Compared with the primary T-cell response, the secondary T-cell response was faster but weaker, reaching its peak on day 5 rather than on day 15. A small share of clonotypes occurred in both CD4 and CD8 compartments, likely arising from convergent recombination.

Synthesis of TCR cDNA relied on 5'RACE template switching, a step that introduced a universal primer site along with unique molecular identifiers. Priming of cDNA synthesis was performed from both the TCR alpha and TCR beta constant segments. Two PCR steps were used to amplify libraries, with sample barcodes and sequencing adapters being added in the second step. Libraries were sequenced on Illumina HiSeq 2500 (2x100 bp) or NovaSeq (2x150 bp). The study's processing was this. MIGEC was used to demultiplex reads and collapse the reads into UMI consensus sequences, and MiXCR was used for V(D)J alignment. Clonotypes responding to the vaccine were identified with edgeR on replicate PBMC samples, with the criteria of FDR below 0.01 and a log2 fold change above 5 up to day 15. Each bulk clonotype was labeled CD4 or CD8 based on which sequenced repertoire, CD4 or CD8, contained the clonotype at higher abundance. TCRdb reprocessing: public reads trimmed at Q25 with fastp, clones called with MiXCR, in-frame beta chains kept. All rows with the same CDR3 protein become a single entry with the most common DNA and genes. TCRdb, rather than the study authors, made the V and J calls. This sample has about 630,000 distinct CDR3 sequences in its table, and 9% to 15% of those were observed once. Just under 15% of the sample lies in the top ten.

The chain couples TRBV6-5 to TRBJ2-7; the D gene is perhaps TRBD2, on 5 matching bases. The sequence derives from a man aged 25 to 45 who received the YFV17D yellow fever vaccine. The material sequenced was PBMCs, taken on the day of the yellow fever booster vaccination. The nucleotide sequence is TGTGCCAGCAGTTACTTTTCGGGCACACTAGCCTACGAGCAGTACTTC. This yields the protein CASSYFSGTLAYEQYF.